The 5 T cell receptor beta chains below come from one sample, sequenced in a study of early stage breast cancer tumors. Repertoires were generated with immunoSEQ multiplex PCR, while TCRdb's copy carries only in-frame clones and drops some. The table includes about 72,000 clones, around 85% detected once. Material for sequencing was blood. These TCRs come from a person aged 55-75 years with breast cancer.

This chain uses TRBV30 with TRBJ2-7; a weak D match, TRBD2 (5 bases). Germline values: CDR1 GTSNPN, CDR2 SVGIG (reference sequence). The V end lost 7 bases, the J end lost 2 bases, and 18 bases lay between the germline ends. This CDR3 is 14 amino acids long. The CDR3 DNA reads TGTGCCTCCCTAGCAAAAGGGTCGGCCTACGAGCAGTACTTC. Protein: CASLAKGSAYEQYF.

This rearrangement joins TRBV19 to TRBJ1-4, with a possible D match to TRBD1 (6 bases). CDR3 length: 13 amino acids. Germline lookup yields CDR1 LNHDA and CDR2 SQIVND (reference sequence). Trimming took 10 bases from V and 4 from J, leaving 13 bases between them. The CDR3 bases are TGTGCCACCCTGGACAGTTTTAATGAAAAACTGTTTTTT. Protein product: CATLDSFNEKLFF. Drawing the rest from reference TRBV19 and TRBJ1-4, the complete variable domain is DGGITQSPKYLFRKEGQNVTLSCEQNLNHDAMYWYRQDPGQGLRLIYYSQIVNDFQKGDIAEGYSVSREKKESFPLTVTSAQKNPTAFYLCATLDSFNEKLFFGSGTQLSVL.

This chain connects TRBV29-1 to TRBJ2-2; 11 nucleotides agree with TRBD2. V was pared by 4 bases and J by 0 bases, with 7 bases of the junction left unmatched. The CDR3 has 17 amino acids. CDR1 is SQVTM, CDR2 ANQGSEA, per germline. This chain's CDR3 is CSVGLTSGAANTGELFF. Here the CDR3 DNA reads TGCAGCGTTGGTTTGACTAGCGGGGCCGCGAACACCGGGGAGCTGTTTTTT.

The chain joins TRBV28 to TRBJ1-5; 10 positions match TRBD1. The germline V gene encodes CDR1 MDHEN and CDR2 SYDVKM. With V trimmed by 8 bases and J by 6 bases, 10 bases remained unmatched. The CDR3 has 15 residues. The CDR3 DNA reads TGTGCCAGCCGAACCATCGGGACAGGGGTTCAGCCCCAGCATTTT. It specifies CASRTIGTGVQPQHF.

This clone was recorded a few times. In DNA, the CDR3 is TGTGCCATCAGTGAGTTCTTCACCGGGACAGGGTTTAATGGCTACACCTTC. Translated: CAISEFFTGTGFNGYTF. This chain links TRBV10-3 with TRBJ1-2, with 9 bases fitting TRBD1. V lost 1 base, J lost 6 bases, and 12 bases stayed unmatched. The CDR3 is 17 residues long. Germline values: CDR1 ENHRY, CDR2 SYGVKD.